Only a few counts were recorded for the clone carrying this TCR beta chain. Unique molecular identifiers were incorporated when the TCRbeta library was constructed. TCRdb used MiXCR to reprocess the PCR reads, holding one entry per CDR3 protein. Altogether 250,000 to 350,000 distinct CDR3 sequences are present, approximately 23% being singletons, with the ten largest covering over 9.5%. The ends were cut back, 5 bases at V and 12 bases at J, with 11 bases in the middle. The CDR3 runs 11 residues. This entry is derived from a study of T-cell reconstitution after alpha-beta-depleted transplantation in children.

The sequenced sample was PBMCs, mostly from graft donor cells, obtained 180 days after TCRalphabeta/CD19-depleted stem cell transplant. This TCR was sampled from a male patient younger than 18 who had a stem cell transplant for acute lymphoblastic leukemia, so the T cells may come from the graft donor. The chain joins TRBV12-3 or TRBV12-4 to TRBJ2-1; D is unresolved. As DNA, the CDR3 is TGTGCCAGCAGTCAGCAGATCGGGCAGTTCTTC. It encodes CASSQQIGQFF.